This T cell receptor beta chain was obtained from a study of cytotoxic CD8 clonotypes in ibrutinib-treated CLL. Study background: Response samples came after a median 12 months of treatment, range 6 to 36. Study outcomes and limitations: Age-matched healthy donor levels were exceeded by baseline clonality, which tracked circulating CD8+ T-cell counts. Clonality went up at the time of ibrutinib response, stayed stable in sustained remission, and later dropped back toward its baseline level at progression.

This CDR3 contains 12 residues. CDR1 SNHLY and CDR2 FYNNEI come from the germline V gene. V lost 8 bases and J lost 1, with 6 bases in between. In its sample, this clone was seen a few times. Its cognate antigen is unknown. Profiled with immunoSEQ multiplex PCR; TCRdb holds only in-frame clones, not every one. The sample gives tens of thousands of clones, approximately 50% of which show up once; roughly 33% is in the top ten. J is TRBJ1-5 and V is TRBV2; D is unclear. This sequence was found in a human donor with chronic lymphocytic leukemia. Sequencing was performed on PBMCs, taken after 12 months of ibrutinib treatment. CDR3 nucleotide sequence: TGTGCCAGCCACAGAAGCAATCAGCCCCAGCATTTT. This translates into CASHRSNQPQHF.